The clone carrying this T cell receptor (beta chain) was seen at least ten times. CDR3 length equals 14 residues. Germline CDR1 is DFQATT and CDR2 is SNEGSKA (reference sequence). The ends lost 5 bases at V and 5 bases at J; junction bases unmatched: 11. These data come from a study of Graves' ophthalmopathy and Graves' hyperthyroidism. Amplification from RNA transcripts yielded the TCR beta CDR3 regions. Scientists carried out first-round RT-PCR using HTBI primers and then a second-round multiplex PCR. MiXCR, run by TCRdb on the multiplex PCR reads, gives a single entry per CDR3 protein. The sample has under 800,000 distinct CDR3 sequences, over 20% seen once. Newly diagnosed, the hyperthyroidism patients had under 2 months' duration and were aged 18 to 65. Diagnoses were established from clinical symptoms, serum thyroxine, TRAb, thyroid ultrasound and orbital computed tomography.

The clonotype originates from a woman aged 18-30 years with stable Graves' hyperthyroidism. Some clones in this sample may be carry-over from other donors' samples. The sample taken for sequencing was peripheral blood. The chain carries TRBV20-1 and TRBJ2-7; 8 nucleotides line up with TRBD2. The CDR3: CSALHSSGRDEQYF. In DNA form, the CDR3 reads TGCAGTGCTCTCCACTCCAGCGGGAGAGACGAGCAGTACTTC.